Below, 8 T cell receptor beta chains from the same sample are listed, as sequenced in a study of shared clonotypes between healthy human individuals. The protocol was immunoSEQ multiplex PCR, while the TCRdb copy is restricted to in-frame clones and leaves out a portion. The data hold about 2.4 million clones, with under 95% observed a single time. Input material: naive CD4+ T cells from PBMCs. Subset meaning: CD45RA+ positively selected. These receptors were taken from a man between 18 and 29 years old in good health. Some clones in this sample may be carry-over from other donors' samples.

This clone has only one observation. V is TRBV5-1 and J is TRBJ2-1; TRBD2 agrees at 7 bases. From germline, CDR1 is SGHRS and CDR2 YFSETQ. The CDR3 covers 14 residues. V lost 4 bases to trimming and J lost 6 bases; unmatched junction nucleotides: 7. The CDR3 nucleotides are TGCGCCAGCAGCGGGCTAGCGGCGGTCAATGAGCAGTTCTTC. Translated, it gives CASSGLAAVNEQFF.

This chain joins TRBV4-2 and TRBJ2-2, with D tentatively TRBD2 (6 bases). CDR1 is LGHNA and CDR2 is YNFKEQ in the germline V gene. Trimming took 0 bases from V and 7 from J, leaving 9 bases between them. The CDR3 sequence is 14 residues long. Written as DNA, the CDR3 is TGTGCCAGCAGCCAAGAGGAGGGAATCGGGGAGCTGTTTTTT. Translation gives CASSQEEGIGELFF.

The J gene is TRBJ1-5, the V gene TRBV18; 9 bases agree with TRBD1. This CDR3 is built from 15 residues. CDR1 and CDR2 (germline): KGHSH, LQKENI. V was clipped by 4 bases and J by 6 bases; unmatched bases: 7. Here the CDR3 DNA reads TGTGCCAGCTCACGTCAACAGGGGGCAGGTCAGCCCCAGCATTTT. Amino acids: CASSRQQGAGQPQHF.

This chain uses TRBV15 with TRBJ2-7; possibly TRBD2 for D (6 bases). This CDR3 region has 12 residues. CDR1 and CDR2 from the germline V gene are LNHNV and YYDKDF (reference sequence). The V and J ends lost 6 bases and 6 bases respectively, with 12 bases between them. The CDR3 DNA reads as TGTGCCACCAGTCCGGCGGGGCTCGAGCAGTACTTC. It yields the protein CATSPAGLEQYF.

V and J are TRBV7-3 and TRBJ2-3; no firm D call. CDR3 length: 15 residues. Deletions cut 0 bases from V and 4 bases from J, with 11 bases between. CDR1 and CDR2 from the germline V gene are SGHTA and FQGTGA. The CDR3 here is CASSLTLNGADTQYF. Written as DNA, the CDR3 is TGTGCCAGCAGCTTAACCCTGAACGGCGCAGATACGCAGTATTTT.

The chain links TRBV9 to TRBJ2-5; D unclear. V lost 4 bases, J lost 3 bases, and 19 bases lay in between. Looked up from germline, CDR1 is SGDLS and CDR2 is YYNGEE. The CDR3 runs 16 residues. CDR3 nucleotide sequence: TGTGCCAGCAGCATACGTTCCGGGCAAGGGAAAGAGACCCAGTACTTC. It is translated as CASSIRSGQGKETQYF.

The V call is TRBV7-3, the J call TRBJ2-7, with D perhaps TRBD2 (5 bases). CDR1 and CDR2 (germline): SGHTA, FQGTGA. Trimming pared 0 bases from V and 7 bases from J, leaving 13 bases between. The CDR3 spans 14 residues. The CDR3 nucleotides are TGTGCCAGCAGCTTAACCCACAGCGCGGGTGAGCAGTACTTC. This translates into CASSLTHSAGEQYF.

The count of this clone is one. The CDR3 region has the DNA TGTGCCAGCAGCTTGAGGGGTTGGAACAACACCGGGGAGCTGTTTTTT. Its translation: CASSLRGWNNTGELFF. V is TRBV11-2 and J is TRBJ2-2, with D perhaps given as TRBD1 or TRBD2 (5 bases each). Trimming took 3 bases from V and 2 from J, leaving 13 bases between them. The CDR3 extends over 16 amino acids. Germline CDR1 is SGHAT and CDR2 is FQNNGV.